This T cell receptor beta chain originates from a study of T cell repertoires in cytomegalovirus infection. About the study: Carrying CMV and the relevant HLA type showed in public TCR beta signatures.

Study results and caveats: Ex vivo, HLA-C-restricted CMV-specific TCR beta clonotypes prevailed over the rest of the response. Frequencies of public TCR beta families were cumulated, and this identified carriers of CMV plus the relevant HLA.

There are many counts of this clonotype. Its specificity is not known. The V gene end was trimmed by 5 bases and the J gene end by 2 bases; junction bases not matched to a gene: 14. This CDR3 region has 20 residues. Germline CDR1 and CDR2: MDHEN and SYDVKM. Via MiXCR, TCRdb re-called the reads, giving one row per CDR3 protein. The sample carries roughly 130,000 distinct CDR3 sequences, roughly 25% recorded once. This sequence originates from a human donor in good health (CMV status not recorded). Some clones in this sample may be carry-over from other donors' samples. This sequence joins TRBV28 and TRBJ1-6, with 11 bases identical to TRBD1. Sequences were obtained from PBMCs, sequenced either directly or after in vitro stimulation (not recorded which). CDR3 coding DNA: TGTGCCAGCAGTACACATGGGACAGGGGGGACAGGCGCCTATAATTCACCCCTCCACTTT. The encoded protein is CASSTHGTGGTGAYNSPLHF.